The 17 T cell receptor beta chains in this list originate from one sample, sequenced in a study of cytomegalovirus exposure and HLA in healthy donors. PCR amplification relied on 60 Vbeta primers (plus 13 Jbeta primers). Assay used: immunoSEQ multiplex PCR; TCRdb lists only in-frame clones, some missing. Of 75,000 to 90,000 clones in the sample, over 9% were seen once. Sequenced: PBMCs. All receptors derive from a man in his fifties or sixties in good health and CMV-seropositive.

A few counts support this clone. This chain connects TRBV5-1 to TRBJ1-4, with D possibly matching TRBD1 (6 bases). Germline CDR1 and CDR2: SGHRS and YFSETQ. The CDR3 is made up of 16 amino acids. V dropped 4 bases and J dropped 4 bases, with 17 bases sitting between them. CDR3 DNA: TGCGCCAGCAGCCAGGGGAAACGGGGCGGTAATGAAAAACTGTTTTTT. This encodes CASSQGKRGGNEKLFF.

This clone was counted many times. At one of its ends the junction is not consistent with the germline gene, which may arise from a read error. The chain is built from TRBV27 and TRBJ2-3; D is undetermined. The CDR3 covers 13 residues. Germline CDR1 and CDR2: MNHEY and SMNVEV (reference sequence). CDR3 DNA sequence: TGTGCCAGAAGTTATATCCACACAGATAAGCAGTATTTT. This translates into CARSYIHTDKQYF.

The chain employs TRBV7-2 and TRBJ1-1, with D unclear. The CDR3 spans 14 residues. CDR1 SGHTA and CDR2 FQGNSA come from the germline V gene. V was trimmed by 2 bases and J by 0 bases, leaving 7 bases between them. The CDR3: CASSLQIVNTEAFF. The CDR3 DNA reads TGTGCCAGCAGCTTACAGATTGTGAACACTGAAGCTTTCTTT. Looking up the rest from reference TRBV7-2 and TRBJ1-1 gives the full variable domain: GAGVSQSPSNKVTEKGKDVELRCDPISGHTALYWYRQSLGQGLEFLIYFQGNSAPDKSGLPSDRFSAERTGGSVSTLTIQRTQQEDSAVYLCASSLQIVNTEAFFGQGTRLTVV.

This clone showed up just a few times. J is TRBJ2-7 and V is TRBV13; D is possibly TRBD1 (6 bases). Trimming removed 3 bases at V and 7 bases at J, with 16 bases between. Germline V gives CDR1 PRHDT, CDR2 FYEKMQ (reference sequence). This CDR3 contains 14 residues. CDR3 region: CASSLEGGSEEQYF. In nucleotides, the CDR3 is TGTGCCAGCAGCTTGGAAGGGGGTAGTGAGGAGCAGTACTTC.

This clone was detected only a few times. This chain uses TRBV5-4 with TRBJ1-1; D gene unclear. The CDR3 loop spans 14 amino acids. V was pared by 0 bases and J by 1 base, with 7 bases between. CDR1 SGHNT and CDR2 YYREEE come from the germline V gene (reference sequence). In DNA, the CDR3 is TGTGCCAGCAGCTTGGGGGCGGGGAACACTGAAGCTTTCTTT. Its protein is CASSLGAGNTEAFF.

This clone was picked up a small number of times. CDR3 region: CASSQAGFRGTDTQYF. The CDR3 bases are TGTGCCAGCAGCCAAGCCGGATTTAGGGGAACAGATACGCAGTATTTT. The genes are TRBV4-2 and TRBJ2-3, with D possibly being TRBD1 (5 bases). The CDR3 is made up of 16 amino acids. Deletions cut 1 base from V and 3 bases from J, with 14 bases between. Per the germline V gene, CDR1 is LGHNA and CDR2 is YNFKEQ.

This clone occurred a few times. This sequence joins TRBV11-2 and TRBJ1-2; maybe TRBD1 (5 bases). This CDR3 region has 15 residues. V was shortened by 5 bases and J by 4 bases, with 17 bases between the two germline ends. Germline V gene data show CDR1 as SGHAT and CDR2 as FQNNGV. CDR3 in amino acids: CASSNQGLSTYGYTF. CDR3 bases: TGTGCCAGCAGCAATCAGGGTCTTTCGACCTATGGCTACACCTTC.

The chain is built from TRBV2 and TRBJ1-2; possible D gene TRBD1, 6 bases. The CDR3 is 15 residues long. CDR1 and CDR2 (germline): SNHLY, FYNNEI. V lost 6 bases to trimming and J lost 4 bases, with 18 bases between them. The CDR3 bases are TGTGCCAGCAGAGCAGCAGGGGTTACAGGCTATGGCTACACCTTC. Translation gives CASRAAGVTGYGYTF.

This clone showed up just a few times. The chain employs TRBV15 and TRBJ1-3, with D unclear. V gave up 0 bases and J gave up 0 bases, with 6 bases separating them. The CDR3 is 15 amino acids. Germline loops: CDR1 LNHNV, CDR2 YYDKDF (reference sequence). Written as DNA, the CDR3 is TGTGCCACCAGCAGAGACGGTATCTCTGGAAACACCATATATTTT. As protein: CATSRDGISGNTIYF.

The CDR3, as DNA: TGTGCCAGCAGCGTTGGAGCGGGGGTCACAGATACGCAGTATTTT. It specifies CASSVGAGVTDTQYF. The chain couples TRBV9 to TRBJ2-3; TRBD2 aligns across 8 bases. The CDR3 spans 15 residues. Germline V gives CDR1 SGDLS, CDR2 YYNGEE. J gave up 2 bases and V 2 bases, and 4 bases lay outside the gene matches. Together with reference TRBV9 and TRBJ2-3, the CDR3 gives the full variable domain: DSGVTQTPKHLITATGQRVTLRCSPRSGDLSVYWYQQSLDQGLQFLIQYYNGEERAKGNILERFSAQQFPDLHSELNLSSLELGDSALYFCASSVGAGVTDTQYFGPGTRLTVL.

Only a few counts were recorded for this clone. The genes are TRBV2 and TRBJ1-5, with 7 bases that match TRBD1. Per the germline V gene, CDR1 is SNHLY and CDR2 is FYNNEI. CDR3 length equals 15 residues. The V segment lost 10 bases and the J segment 1 base; nucleotides outside the gene matches: 10. Here the CDR3 DNA reads TGTGCCACCTCCCTAGGACAGGCAAGCAATCAGCCCCAGCATTTT. This encodes CATSLGQASNQPQHF.

The chain couples TRBV2 to TRBJ2-5, with 14 bases matching TRBD2. From germline, CDR1 is SNHLY and CDR2 FYNNEI. The CDR3 has 15 amino acids. J gave up 3 bases and V 10 bases, and 7 bases lay outside the gene matches. This chain's CDR3 is CATQGLAGVKETQYF. The CDR3 bases are TGTGCCACCCAGGGACTAGCGGGAGTAAAAGAGACCCAGTACTTC.

V usage is TRBV12-1 and J usage is TRBJ2-4; TRBD1 is taken as the D call from the table, unchecked against the DNA. TRBV12-1 is described as a pseudogene. This CDR3 has 10 residues. CDR3: CASSAQGGHF. Written as DNA, the CDR3 is TGTGCCAGCAGCGCGCAGGGGGGACACTTC.

This clone has a handful of counts. This chain uses TRBV5-4 with TRBJ2-5; D possibly corresponds to TRBD1 (6 bases). The germline V gene has CDR1 SGHNT and CDR2 YYREEE (reference sequence). The CDR3 contains 14 residues. V was shortened by 0 bases and J by 4 bases, with 10 bases between the two germline ends. The DNA for the CDR3 is TGTGCCAGCAGCTTGGCAGGGGCTGGAGAGACCCAGTACTTC. This sequence encodes CASSLAGAGETQYF.

The J gene is TRBJ2-5, the V gene TRBV7-9; 7 positions agree with TRBD2. V lost 4 bases to trimming and J lost 3 bases; unmatched junction nucleotides: 5. Germline assignment: CDR1 SEHNR and CDR2 FQNEAQ (reference sequence). This CDR3 contains 14 residues. The CDR3 DNA reads TGTGCCAGCAGCTCGGGGCTAGCGGAAGAGACCCAGTACTTC. Its protein is CASSSGLAEETQYF.

The chain combines TRBV11-2 with TRBJ2-5; D not certain. Germline V CDR1 and CDR2: SGHAT, FQNNGV. Trimming took 2 bases from V and 0 from J, leaving 4 bases between them. This CDR3 spans 13 amino acids. This chain's CDR3 is CASSLRDQETQYF. CDR3 nucleotide sequence: TGTGCCAGCAGCTTACGGGACCAAGAGACCCAGTACTTC.

The chain recombines TRBV28 with TRBJ2-5; D not certain. The germline CDR1 and CDR2 sequences are MDHEN and SYDVKM. This CDR3 has 14 amino acids. Trimming removed 1 base at V and 0 bases at J, with 6 bases between. CDR3 DNA: TGTGCCAGCAGTTTATTTTCCTACCAAGAGACCCAGTACTTC. Protein: CASSLFSYQETQYF.